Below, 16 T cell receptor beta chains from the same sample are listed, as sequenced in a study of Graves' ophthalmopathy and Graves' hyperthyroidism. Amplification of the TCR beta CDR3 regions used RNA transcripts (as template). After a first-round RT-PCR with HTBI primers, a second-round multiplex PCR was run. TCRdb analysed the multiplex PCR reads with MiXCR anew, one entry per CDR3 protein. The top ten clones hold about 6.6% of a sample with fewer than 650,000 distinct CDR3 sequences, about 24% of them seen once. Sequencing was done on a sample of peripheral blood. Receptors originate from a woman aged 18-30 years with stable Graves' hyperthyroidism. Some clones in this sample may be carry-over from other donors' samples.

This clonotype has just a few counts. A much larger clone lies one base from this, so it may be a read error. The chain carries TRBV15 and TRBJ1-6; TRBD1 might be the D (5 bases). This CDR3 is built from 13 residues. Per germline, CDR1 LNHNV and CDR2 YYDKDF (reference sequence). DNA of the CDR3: TGTGCCACCAGCAGAGAGGGGGATTCACACCTCCACTTT. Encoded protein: CATSREGDSHLHF.

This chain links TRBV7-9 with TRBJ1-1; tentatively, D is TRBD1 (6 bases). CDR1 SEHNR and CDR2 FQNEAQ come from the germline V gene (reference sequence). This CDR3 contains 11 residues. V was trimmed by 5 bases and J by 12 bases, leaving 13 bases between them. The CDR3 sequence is CASSGGRATFF. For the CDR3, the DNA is TGTGCCAGCAGCGGGGGCAGGGCGACTTTCTTT.

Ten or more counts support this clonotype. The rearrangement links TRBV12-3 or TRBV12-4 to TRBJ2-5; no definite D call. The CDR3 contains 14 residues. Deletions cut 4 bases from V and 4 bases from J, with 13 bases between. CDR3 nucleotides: TGTGCCAGCAGTTCGGACGGCCGCGGAGAGACCCAGTACTTC. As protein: CASSSDGRGETQYF.

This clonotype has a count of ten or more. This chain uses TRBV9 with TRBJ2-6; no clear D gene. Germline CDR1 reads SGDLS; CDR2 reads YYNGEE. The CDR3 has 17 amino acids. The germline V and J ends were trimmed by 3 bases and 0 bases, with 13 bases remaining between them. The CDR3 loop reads CASSGGTRSSGANVLTF. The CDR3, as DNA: TGTGCCAGCAGCGGGGGAACAAGGAGCTCTGGGGCCAACGTCCTGACTTTC.

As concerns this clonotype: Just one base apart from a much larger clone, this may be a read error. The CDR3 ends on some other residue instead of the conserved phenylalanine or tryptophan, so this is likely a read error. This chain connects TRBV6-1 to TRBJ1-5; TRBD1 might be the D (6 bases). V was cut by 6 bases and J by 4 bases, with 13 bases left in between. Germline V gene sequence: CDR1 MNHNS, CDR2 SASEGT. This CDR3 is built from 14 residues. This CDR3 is CASRTQGHNQPQHL. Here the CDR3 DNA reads TGTGCCAGCAGGACGCAGGGGCATAATCAGCCCCAGCATTTG.

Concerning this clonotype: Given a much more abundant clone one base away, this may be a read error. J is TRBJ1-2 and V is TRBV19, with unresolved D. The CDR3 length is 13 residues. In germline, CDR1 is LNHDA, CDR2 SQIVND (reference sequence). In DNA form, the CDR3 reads TGTGTCAGTAGTATAAGAGACGTAGATGGCTACACCTTC. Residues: CVSSIRDVDGYTF.

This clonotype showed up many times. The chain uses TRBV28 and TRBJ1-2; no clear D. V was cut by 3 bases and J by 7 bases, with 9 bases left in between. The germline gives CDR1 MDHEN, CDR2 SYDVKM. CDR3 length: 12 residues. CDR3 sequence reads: CASSLLPGGYTF. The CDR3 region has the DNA TGTGCCAGCAGTTTGCTCCCTGGTGGCTACACCTTC.

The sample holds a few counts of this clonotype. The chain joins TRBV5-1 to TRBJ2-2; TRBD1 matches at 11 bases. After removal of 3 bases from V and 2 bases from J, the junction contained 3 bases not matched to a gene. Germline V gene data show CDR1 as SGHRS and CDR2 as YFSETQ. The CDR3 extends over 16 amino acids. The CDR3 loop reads CASSSGQGDNTGELFF. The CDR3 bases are TGCGCCAGCAGCTCGGGACAGGGGGATAACACCGGGGAGCTGTTTTTT.

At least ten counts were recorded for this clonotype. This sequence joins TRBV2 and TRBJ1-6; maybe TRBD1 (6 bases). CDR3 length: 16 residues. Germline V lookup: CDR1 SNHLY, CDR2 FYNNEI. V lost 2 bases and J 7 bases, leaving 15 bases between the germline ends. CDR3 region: CASSERRGAGNSPLHF. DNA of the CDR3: TGTGCCAGCAGTGAACGCAGGGGAGCGGGCAATTCACCCCTCCACTTT.

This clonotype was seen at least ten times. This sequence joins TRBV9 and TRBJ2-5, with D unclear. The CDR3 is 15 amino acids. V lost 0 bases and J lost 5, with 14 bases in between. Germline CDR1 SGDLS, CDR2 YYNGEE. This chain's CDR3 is CASSVAVSDGETQYF. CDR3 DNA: TGTGCCAGCAGCGTAGCAGTCTCGGATGGGGAGACCCAGTACTTC.

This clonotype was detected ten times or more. The CDR3 DNA reads as TGTGCCAGCAGCCTGAGGACTTATGCCCAAGAGACCCAGTACTTC. This sequence encodes CASSLRTYAQETQYF. This chain uses TRBV3-1 with TRBJ2-5; perhaps TRBD2 as D (5 bases). This CDR3 has 15 amino acids. V was trimmed by 4 bases and J by 1 base, leaving 13 bases between them. Germline V gene sequence: CDR1 LGHDT, CDR2 YNNKEL (reference sequence).

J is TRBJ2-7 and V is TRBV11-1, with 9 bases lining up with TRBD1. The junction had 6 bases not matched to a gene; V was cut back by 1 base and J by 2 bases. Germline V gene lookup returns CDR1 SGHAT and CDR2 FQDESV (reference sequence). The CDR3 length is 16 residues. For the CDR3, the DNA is TGTGCCAGCAGCTTAGTGGGGACAGGGAACCCCTACGAGCAGTACTTC. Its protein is CASSLVGTGNPYEQYF.

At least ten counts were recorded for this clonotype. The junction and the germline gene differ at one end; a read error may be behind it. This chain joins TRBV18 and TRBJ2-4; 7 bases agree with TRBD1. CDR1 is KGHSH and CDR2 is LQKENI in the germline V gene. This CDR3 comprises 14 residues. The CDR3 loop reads CASSPPVTGNIKYF. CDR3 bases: TGTGCCAGCTCACCACCAGTGACAGGGAACATTAAGTACTTC.

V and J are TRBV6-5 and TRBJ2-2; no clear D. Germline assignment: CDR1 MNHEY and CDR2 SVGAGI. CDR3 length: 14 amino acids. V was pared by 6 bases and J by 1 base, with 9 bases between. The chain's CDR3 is CASSYTLNTGELFF. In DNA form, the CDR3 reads TGTGCCAGCAGCTACACCCTGAACACCGGGGAGCTGTTTTTT.

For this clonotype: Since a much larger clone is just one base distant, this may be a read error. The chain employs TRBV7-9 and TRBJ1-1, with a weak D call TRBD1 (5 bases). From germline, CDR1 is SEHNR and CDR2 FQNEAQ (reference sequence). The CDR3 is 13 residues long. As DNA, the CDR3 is TGTGCCAGCAGCTCGTTCCAGGGCACTGAATCTTTCTTT. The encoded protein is CASSSFQGTESFF.

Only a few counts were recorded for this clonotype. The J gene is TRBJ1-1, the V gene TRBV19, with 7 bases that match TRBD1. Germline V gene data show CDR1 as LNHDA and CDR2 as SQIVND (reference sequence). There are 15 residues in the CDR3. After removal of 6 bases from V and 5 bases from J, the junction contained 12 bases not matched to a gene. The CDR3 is CASSPADRVRTEAFF. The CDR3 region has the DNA TGTGCCAGTAGCCCTGCTGACAGGGTGAGGACTGAAGCTTTCTTT.